This T cell receptor beta chain was identified during a study of cytomegalovirus exposure and HLA in healthy donors. Points from the study as a whole: Later analysis found that TCR beta chains associated with HLA were more clonally expanded than other, equally common chains. The listing of 150 to 200 TCR beta chains classed them as cytomegalovirus-associated.

Donors in the study were healthy people who gave bone marrow. In the PCR, 60 Vbeta and 13 Jbeta primers were used. Data came from immunoSEQ multiplex PCR; TCRdb stores just in-frame clones and leaves some out. This table has about 200,000 clones, roughly 13% appearing once. This CDR3 region has 16 residues. CDR1 and CDR2 (germline): MNHNY, SVGAGI (reference sequence). V trimming: 6 bases; J trimming: 7 bases; junction bases outside the gene matches: 10. This clone has just a few counts. The antigen remains unidentified. The sequence was obtained from a man aged 50-59 years in good health and CMV-seropositive. The sequenced material came from PBMCs. This chain uses TRBV6-6 with TRBJ2-5; 14 positions agree with TRBD2. This CDR3 reads CASSQGLAGGWGTQYF. CDR3 DNA sequence: TGTGCCAGCAGCCAAGGACTAGCGGGGGGCTGGGGGACCCAGTACTTC.